The 20 T cell receptor beta chains given below trace back to one sample, sequenced in a study of T cells after yellow fever vaccination. Each CDR3 protein gets one entry after TCRdb re-called the 5' RACE reads with MiXCR. This table has a few hundred thousand distinct CDR3 sequences, over 15% appearing once. The sample here was PBMCs, taken before the yellow fever booster vaccination. These receptors all stem from a man younger than 35 who received the YFV17D yellow fever vaccine.

This chain links TRBV5-1 with TRBJ2-1; 9 bases fit TRBD2. CDR3 size: 15 residues. Unmatched junction bases numbered 9, after V lost 7 bases and J lost 4 bases. CDR1 is SGHRS, CDR2 YFSETQ, per germline. CDR3 protein: CASDQSGGQYNEQFF. CDR3 in DNA: TGCGCCAGCGACCAAAGCGGGGGGCAGTACAATGAGCAGTTCTTC.

This clonotype has more than one count but fewer than ten. The chain has TRBV11-2 and TRBJ2-3; no clear D gene. This CDR3 is built from 13 residues. Trimming pared 3 bases from V and 5 bases from J, leaving 9 bases between. Germline V lookup: CDR1 SGHAT, CDR2 FQNNGV. CDR3 sequence (DNA): TGTGCCAGCAGCTTTTTGTCCGAAGATACGCAGTATTTT. It translates to CASSFLSEDTQYF.

This clonotype was recorded at least ten times. The rearrangement joins TRBV12-3 or TRBV12-4 to TRBJ2-1; D remains unclear. This CDR3 has 11 residues. Trimming removed 6 bases from V and 9 bases from J, with 9 bases in between. The CDR3 DNA is TGTGCCAGCAGCAAGGGATTTGAGCAGTTCTTC. It translates to CASSKGFEQFF.

V is TRBV18 and J is TRBJ2-3; 7 bases are a match to TRBD2. In germline, CDR1 is KGHSH, CDR2 LQKENI. J was trimmed by 1 base and V by 3 bases; bases with no gene match: 10. The CDR3 consists of 17 residues. DNA of the CDR3: TGTGCCAGCTCACCTAAAATAAGCGGGGAACGCACAGATACGCAGTATTTT. The encoded protein is CASSPKISGERTDTQYF.

The chain joins TRBV7-2 to TRBJ1-3; D is uncertain. The germline CDR1 and CDR2 sequences are SGHTA and FQGNSA. Trimming removed 1 base at V and 0 bases at J, with 10 bases between. The CDR3 is 16 amino acids. The CDR3 region is CASSLGMFVSGNTIYF. CDR3 sequence (DNA): TGTGCCAGCAGCTTAGGGATGTTTGTCTCTGGAAACACCATATATTTT. The full variable domain, with the rest looked up from reference TRBV7-2 and TRBJ1-3, is GAGVSQSPSNKVTEKGKDVELRCDPISGHTALYWYRQSLGQGLEFLIYFQGNSAPDKSGLPSDRFSAERTGGSVSTLTIQRTQQEDSAVYLCASSLGMFVSGNTIYFGEGSWLTVV.

In this sample, this clonotype turned up a few times. The V call is TRBV6-5, the J call TRBJ1-6; D remains ambiguous. V lost 6 bases and J 8 bases, leaving 17 bases between the germline ends. The germline V gene encodes CDR1 MNHEY and CDR2 SVGAGI. CDR3 length: 15 residues. The CDR3 region is CASRRKKGLHSPLHF. CDR3 sequence (DNA): TGTGCCAGCAGACGAAAGAAAGGGTTACATTCACCCCTCCACTTT.

The gene calls are TRBV5-5 and TRBJ2-2; D is unresolved. V shed 1 base and J shed 0 bases, with 10 bases lying between them. The CDR3 spans 16 residues. The germline V gene has CDR1 SGHKS and CDR2 YYEKEE (reference sequence). CDR3 nucleotide sequence: TGTGCCAGCAGCTTGATCTGGGTTCCGAACACCGGGGAGCTGTTTTTT. Translated, it gives CASSLIWVPNTGELFF.

This clonotype appeared once. The chain is built from TRBV5-1 and TRBJ2-5, with 11 bases identical to TRBD2. The CDR3 length is 16 residues. Germline CDR1 SGHRS, CDR2 YFSETQ. J was trimmed by 4 bases and V by 5 bases; bases with no gene match: 10. CDR3 in amino acids: CASRPLASGGLETQYF. The CDR3 coding sequence is TGCGCCAGCAGGCCCCTCGCTAGCGGGGGGCTAGAGACCCAGTACTTC.

The rearrangement uses TRBV20-1 and TRBJ2-2, with a possible D match to TRBD1 (5 bases). The CDR3 runs 13 residues. CDR1 is DFQATT and CDR2 is SNEGSKA in the germline V gene (reference sequence). V was trimmed by 3 bases and J by 11 bases, leaving 16 bases between them. CDR3 DNA sequence: TGCAGTGCTAGTTCATGGGGCAGCCGAGAGCTGTTTTTT. It yields the protein CSASSWGSRELFF.

The genes are TRBV11-3 and TRBJ2-2; no reliable D call. V lost 6 bases and J 7 bases, leaving 9 bases between the germline ends. The CDR3 runs to 12 residues. Germline CDR1 is SGHNT and CDR2 is YENEEA. As DNA, the CDR3 is TGTGCCAGCAGAGTAGTAGGCGGGGAGCTGTTTTTT. Amino acids: CASRVVGGELFF.

The chain has TRBV7-6 and TRBJ2-2; 10 bases line up with TRBD2. Germline lookup yields CDR1 SGHVS and CDR2 FNYEAQ. V lost 5 bases, J lost 6 bases, and 6 bases stayed unmatched. This CDR3 spans 15 amino acids. This CDR3 reads CASSPEGLASGELFF. Written as DNA, the CDR3 is TGTGCCAGCAGCCCGGAGGGACTAGCGTCCGGGGAGCTGTTTTTT.

For the CDR3, the DNA is TGTGCCAGCAGCCACACAGGGTGGGACACAGATACGCAGTATTTT. Translating gives CASSHTGWDTDTQYF. The chain uses TRBV12-3 or TRBV12-4 and TRBJ2-3, with D maybe TRBD1 (6 bases). Trimming took off 6 bases at V and 2 bases at J, with 15 bases between the two ends. This CDR3 spans 15 amino acids.

The chain uses TRBV5-1 and TRBJ1-1, with 10 bases identical to TRBD1. This CDR3 comprises 16 residues. Germline V gene data show CDR1 as SGHRS and CDR2 as YFSETQ. V trimming: 4 bases; J trimming: 0 bases; junction bases outside the gene matches: 6. CDR3 in amino acids: CASSGGQGNLNTEAFF. DNA for the CDR3: TGCGCCAGCAGCGGGGGACAGGGGAATTTGAACACTGAAGCTTTCTTT.

The chain has TRBV20-1 and TRBJ1-2, with D hard to call. The germline V and J ends were trimmed by 3 bases and 6 bases, with 8 bases remaining between them. CDR1 and CDR2 (germline): DFQATT, SNEGSKA (reference sequence). This CDR3 comprises 11 residues. The CDR3 is CSARRSDGYTF. CDR3 in DNA: TGCAGTGCTAGGAGGTCAGATGGCTACACCTTC.

This clonotype was counted a few times. The chain links TRBV20-1 to TRBJ1-2; TRBD1 is a possible D gene (6 bases). The ends were cut back, 1 base at V and 4 bases at J, with 19 bases in the middle. CDR1 and CDR2 from the germline V gene are DFQATT and SNEGSKA (reference sequence). The CDR3 has 16 amino acids. The CDR3 DNA reads TGCAGTGCTAGAGGGGCTCCAGGGGCGGGCGGCTATGGCTACACCTTC. Its protein is CSARGAPGAGGYGYTF.

The rearrangement links TRBV6-5 to TRBJ2-4; 8 bases map to TRBD2. The V segment lost 0 bases and the J segment 7 bases; nucleotides outside the gene matches: 5. The CDR3 contains 15 residues. Germline CDR1 is MNHEY and CDR2 is SVGAGI. The CDR3 protein is CASSYSLRGGNIQYF. Here the CDR3 DNA reads TGTGCCAGCAGTTACTCACTCCGGGGGGGGAACATTCAGTACTTC.

This chain joins TRBV7-8 and TRBJ2-2; no firm D call. The germline V and J ends were trimmed by 4 bases and 6 bases, with 3 bases remaining between them. Germline V gene sequence: CDR1 SGHVS, CDR2 FQNEAQ. This CDR3 has 11 amino acids. Written as DNA, the CDR3 is TGTGCCAGCAGCTCATCCGGGGAGCTGTTTTTT. Its protein product is CASSSSGELFF.

This clonotype was seen a handful of times. The chain combines TRBV24-1 with TRBJ2-2; unclear D gene. Germline assignment: CDR1 KGHDR and CDR2 SFDVKD. V gave up 3 bases and J gave up 1 base, with 5 bases separating them. The CDR3 spans 14 residues. The CDR3 here is CATSDHLNTGELFF. The CDR3 bases are TGTGCCACCAGTGATCACCTGAACACCGGGGAGCTGTTTTTT.

This clonotype was observed a handful of times. This chain links TRBV6-2 or TRBV6-3 with TRBJ2-7; D might be TRBD1 or TRBD2, each matching 5 bases. This CDR3 region has 13 residues. V was pared by 5 bases and J by 4 bases, with 12 bases between. Germline assignment: CDR1 MNHEY and CDR2 SVGEGT. Written as DNA, the CDR3 is TGTGCCAGCAGTCCGGGACCTTATTACGAGCAGTACTTC. The encoded protein is CASSPGPYYEQYF.

This clonotype was seen more than once but under ten times. The rearrangement joins TRBV11-1 to TRBJ2-3, with unresolved D. From germline, CDR1 is SGHAT and CDR2 FQDESV (reference sequence). V was shortened by 0 bases and J by 5 bases, with 12 bases between the two germline ends. This CDR3 contains 15 residues. CDR3 in DNA: TGTGCCAGCAGCTTAGCCGGACCTCGAGGAGATACGCAGTATTTT. Translating it yields CASSLAGPRGDTQYF.